This entry lists 2 T cell receptor beta chains sequenced from one sample in a study of T cell responses to AZD1222 COVID-19 vaccine (dated by TCRdb to about 2021). The sample's time point label is to be understood as: baseline before first vaccination. Library preparation was by the immunoSEQ multiplex PCR assay. This is the immuneACCESS table as TCRdb keeps it, with only in-frame sequences that have V and J called. A part of the clones is gone; compared with another copy, unresolved V genes explain less than half, and the rest is unexplained. The sample yields about 73,000 clones; about 91% were counted once. The ten largest clones take up around 20% of the sample. The source was peripheral blood, collected on day 0 of AZD1222 vaccination. All receptors derive from an adult in good health.

The chain recombines TRBV12-3 or TRBV12-4 with TRBJ2-7, with D unclear. Trimming shortened V by 3 bases and J by 1 base, and 7 bases separated the two germline ends. This CDR3 is 13 amino acids long. The chain's CDR3 is CASSLGGSYEQYF. The CDR3, as DNA: TGTGCCAGCAGTTTGGGCGGATCCTACGAGCAGTACTTC.

The chain joins TRBV29-1 to TRBJ2-1; D perhaps matches TRBD2 (6 bases). This CDR3 region has 16 residues. The V gene's germline CDR1 is SQVTM and CDR2 ANQGSEA. The CDR3 reads CGAGGSYGGSYNEQFF. CDR3 in DNA: TGCGGAGCGGGCGGAAGCTACGGAGGATCCTACAATGAGCAGTTCTTC.